What follows is one T cell receptor beta chain and its context. Its antigen is undetermined. This sample was taken from a study of CD8+ T cells in alopecia areata. Study-wide results and limits: Sequence data from scalp samples additionally include resident alphabeta T cells of normal skin. Higher clonality was seen in lesional scalp than in normal scalp, especially in alopecia totalis/universalis.

RNA extraction was followed by reverse transcription into cDNA, which acted as the sequencing template. Using immunoSEQ multiplex PCR, the repertoire was profiled, and TCRdb retains in-frame clones only, with some absent. The repertoire holds 90,000 to 120,000 clones, with about 60% as singletons. The V gene's germline CDR1 is SEHNR and CDR2 FQNEAQ (reference sequence). Trimming pared 6 bases from V and 1 base from J, leaving 16 bases between. This CDR3 contains 16 residues. Those with alopecia areata gave lesional scalp punch biopsies and peripheral blood. This chain uses TRBV7-9 with TRBJ2-1; TRBD2 is a possible D gene (6 bases). Sequencing was performed on NKG2D-low CD8+ T cells sorted from blood. This receptor was obtained from a human donor with alopecia areata. The CDR3: CASSRGSGLSYNEQFF. CDR3 coding DNA: TGTGCCAGCAGTCGGGGGAGTGGGCTTTCCTACAATGAGCAGTTCTTC. The full variable domain, in which reference TRBV7-9 and TRBJ2-1 provide the parts outside the CDR3, is DTGVSQNPRHKITKRGQNVTFRCDPISEHNRLYWYRQTLGQGPEFLTYFQNEAQLEKSRLLSDRFSAERPKGSFSTLEIQRTEQGDSAMYLCASSRGSGLSYNEQFFGPGTRLTVL.